Here is one T cell receptor (beta chain) with its context. Its antigen is not identified. This was a deep-level run. Generated by immunoSEQ multiplex PCR, the TCRdb table keeps only in-frame clones and is missing some. Here the sample spans approximately 2,200,000 clones, 85% to 95% being singletons. Positively selected for CCR7, the CD45RO-negative cells used as naive CD8 cells excluded terminally differentiated effector memory CD45RA+ cells. The CDR3 runs to 12 residues. In germline, CDR1 is MDHEN, CDR2 SYDVKM. This specimen belongs to a study of shared clonotypes between healthy human individuals. About the research overall: For every donor, three CD4 naive, three CD4 memory, two CD8 naive and one CD8 memory plates were used.

Study-level points and caveats: The sharing of about 5% of naive CD4 clonotypes was seen across a handful of donors. Despite large depth, sorted-subset datasets appeared incompletely sequenced.

Input material: naive CD8+ T cells from PBMCs. This sequence joins TRBV28 and TRBJ2-5; 7 bases line up with TRBD2. The tail of the sequence fits TRBJ2-7 better, so the J call may be wrong. This TCR derives from a man younger than 30 in good health. Some clones in this sample may be carry-over from other donors' samples. CDR3 region: CASRGRESEQYF. Written as DNA, the CDR3 is TGTGCCAGCAGAGGGAGGGAAAGCGAGCAGTACTTC.